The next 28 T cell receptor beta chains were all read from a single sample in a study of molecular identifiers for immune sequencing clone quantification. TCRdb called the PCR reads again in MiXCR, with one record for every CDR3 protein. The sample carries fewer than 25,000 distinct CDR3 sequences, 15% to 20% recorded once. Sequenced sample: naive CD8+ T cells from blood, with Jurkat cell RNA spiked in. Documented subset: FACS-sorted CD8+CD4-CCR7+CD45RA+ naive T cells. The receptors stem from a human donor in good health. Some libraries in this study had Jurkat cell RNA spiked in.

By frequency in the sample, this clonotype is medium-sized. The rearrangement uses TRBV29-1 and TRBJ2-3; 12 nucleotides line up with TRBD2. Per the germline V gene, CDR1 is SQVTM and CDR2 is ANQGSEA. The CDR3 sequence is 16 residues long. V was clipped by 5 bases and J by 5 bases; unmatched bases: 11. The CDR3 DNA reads TGCAGCGTTCTTACTAGCGGGGGGTCCCTCAGAGATACGCAGTATTTT. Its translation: CSVLTSGGSLRDTQYF.

The CDR3 bases are TGTGCCAGTAGTATCGGGGGGGGCAATTCACCCCTCCACTTT. Translation: CASSIGGGNSPLHF. The chain is built from TRBV19 and TRBJ1-6, with D possibly TRBD1 on 6 matching bases. Trimming stripped 3 bases from V and 7 bases from J, with 10 bases between. Germline CDR1 LNHDA, CDR2 SQIVND (reference sequence). There are 14 residues in the CDR3. The full variable domain, its missing parts supplied by reference TRBV19 and TRBJ1-6, is DGGITQSPKYLFRKEGQNVTLSCEQNLNHDAMYWYRQDPGQGLRLIYYSQIVNDFQKGDIAEGYSVSREKKESFPLTVTSAQKNPTAFYLCASSIGGGNSPLHFGNGTRLTVT.

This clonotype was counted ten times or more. CDR3 loop: CSASLSGSGSNIQYF. The CDR3 bases are TGCAGTGCTAGTTTATCGGGGAGCGGGTCGAACATTCAGTACTTC. V gene TRBV20-1 combines with J gene TRBJ2-4; tentative D call: TRBD2 (6 bases). CDR3 length: 15 residues. Trimming left V 3 bases short and J 7 bases short, with 19 bases between. Per the germline V gene, CDR1 is DFQATT and CDR2 is SNEGSKA (reference sequence).

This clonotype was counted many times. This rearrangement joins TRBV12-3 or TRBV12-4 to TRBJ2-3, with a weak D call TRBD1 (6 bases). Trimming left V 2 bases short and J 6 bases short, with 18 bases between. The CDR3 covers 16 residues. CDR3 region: CASSLSGQLISDTQYF. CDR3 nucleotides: TGTGCCAGCAGTTTAAGCGGACAGCTTATTAGCGATACGCAGTATTTT.

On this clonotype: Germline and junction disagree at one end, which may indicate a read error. The CDR3 DNA sequence: TGTGCCAGCAGCTTAACGTATGGGGCCGAGCAGTACTTC. It codes for CASSLTYGAEQYF. This chain connects TRBV5-3 to TRBJ2-7; D might be TRBD1 (5 bases). TRBV5-3 is an open reading frame, and its role is uncertain. The CDR3 covers 13 residues.

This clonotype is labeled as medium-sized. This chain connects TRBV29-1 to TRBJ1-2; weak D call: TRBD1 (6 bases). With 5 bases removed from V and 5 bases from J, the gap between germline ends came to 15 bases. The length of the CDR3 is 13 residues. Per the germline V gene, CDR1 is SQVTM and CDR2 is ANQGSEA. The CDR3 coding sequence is TGCAGCGTTTGGACAGACATACCTTATGGCTACACCTTC. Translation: CSVWTDIPYGYTF.

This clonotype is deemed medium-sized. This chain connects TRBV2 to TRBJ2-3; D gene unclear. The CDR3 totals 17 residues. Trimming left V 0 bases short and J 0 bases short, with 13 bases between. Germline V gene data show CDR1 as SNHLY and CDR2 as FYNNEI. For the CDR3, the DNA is TGTGCCAGCAGTGAAGCAAACGACGGCACTAGCACAGATACGCAGTATTTT. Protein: CASSEANDGTSTDTQYF.

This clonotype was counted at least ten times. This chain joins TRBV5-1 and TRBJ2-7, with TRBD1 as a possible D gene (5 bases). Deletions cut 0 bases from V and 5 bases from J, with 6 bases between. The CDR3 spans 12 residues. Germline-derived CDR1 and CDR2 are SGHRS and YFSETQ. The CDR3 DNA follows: TGCGCCAGCAGCTTGGACAGGAACGAGCAGTACTTC. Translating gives CASSLDRNEQYF.

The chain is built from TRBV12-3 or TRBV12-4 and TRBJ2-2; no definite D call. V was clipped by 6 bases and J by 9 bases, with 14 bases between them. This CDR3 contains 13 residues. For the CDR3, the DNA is TGTGCCAGCAGCCTTGGGCTTTCACGGGAGCTGTTTTTT. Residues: CASSLGLSRELFF.

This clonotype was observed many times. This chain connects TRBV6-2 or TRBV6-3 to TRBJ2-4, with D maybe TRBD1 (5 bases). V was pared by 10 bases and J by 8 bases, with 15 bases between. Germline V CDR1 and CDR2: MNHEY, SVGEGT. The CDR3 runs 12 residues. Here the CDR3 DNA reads TGTGCCACAACAGAAACAGGCTACATTCAGTACTTC. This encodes CATTETGYIQYF.

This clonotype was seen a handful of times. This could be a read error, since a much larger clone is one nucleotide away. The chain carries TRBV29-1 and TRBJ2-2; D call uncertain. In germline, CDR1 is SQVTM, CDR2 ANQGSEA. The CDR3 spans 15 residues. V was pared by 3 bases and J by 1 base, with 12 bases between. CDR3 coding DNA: TGCAGCGTTGAGGACGACCAAAGGAACACCGGGGAGCTGTTTTTT. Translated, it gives CSVEDDQRNTGELFF.

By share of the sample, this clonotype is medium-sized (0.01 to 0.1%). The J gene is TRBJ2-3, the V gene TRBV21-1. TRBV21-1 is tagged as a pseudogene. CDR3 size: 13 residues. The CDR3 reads CASSHRHTDTQYF. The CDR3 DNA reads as TGTGCCAGCAGCCACCGCCACACAGATACGCAGTATTTT.

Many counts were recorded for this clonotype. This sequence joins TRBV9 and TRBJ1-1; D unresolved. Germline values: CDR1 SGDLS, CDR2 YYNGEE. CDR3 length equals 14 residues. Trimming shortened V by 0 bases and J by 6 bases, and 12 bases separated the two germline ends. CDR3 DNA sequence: TGTGCCAGCAGCGTAGGATCGGCGGCGGCTGAAGCTTTCTTT. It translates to CASSVGSAAAEAFF.

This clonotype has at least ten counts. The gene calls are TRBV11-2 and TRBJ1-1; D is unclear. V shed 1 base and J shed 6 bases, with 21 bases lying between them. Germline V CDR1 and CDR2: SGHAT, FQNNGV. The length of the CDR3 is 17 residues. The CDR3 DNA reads TGTGCCAGCAGCTTAGGAGGGAGTTGGAGGGTTTACTCTGAAGCTTTCTTT. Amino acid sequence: CASSLGGSWRVYSEAFF.

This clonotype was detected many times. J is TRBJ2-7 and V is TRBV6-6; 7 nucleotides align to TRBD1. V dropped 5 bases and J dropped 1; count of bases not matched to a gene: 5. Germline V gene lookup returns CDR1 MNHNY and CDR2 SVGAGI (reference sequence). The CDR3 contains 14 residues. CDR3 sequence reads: CASSGRDRSYEQYF. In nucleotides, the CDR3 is TGTGCCAGCAGTGGCCGGGACAGATCCTACGAGCAGTACTTC.

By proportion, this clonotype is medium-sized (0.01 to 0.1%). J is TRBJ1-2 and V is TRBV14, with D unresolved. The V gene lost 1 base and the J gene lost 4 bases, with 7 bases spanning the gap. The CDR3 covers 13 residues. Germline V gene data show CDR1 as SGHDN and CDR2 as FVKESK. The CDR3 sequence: CASSQGRTYGYTF. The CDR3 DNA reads TGTGCCAGCAGCCAAGGGAGGACCTATGGCTACACCTTC.

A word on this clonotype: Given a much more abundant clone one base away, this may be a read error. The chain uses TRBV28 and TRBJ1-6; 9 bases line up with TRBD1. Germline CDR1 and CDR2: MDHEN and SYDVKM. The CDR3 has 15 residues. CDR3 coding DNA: TGTGCCGGCAGTAACGGACAGGGGAATAATTCACCCCTCCACTTT. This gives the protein CAGSNGQGNNSPLHF.

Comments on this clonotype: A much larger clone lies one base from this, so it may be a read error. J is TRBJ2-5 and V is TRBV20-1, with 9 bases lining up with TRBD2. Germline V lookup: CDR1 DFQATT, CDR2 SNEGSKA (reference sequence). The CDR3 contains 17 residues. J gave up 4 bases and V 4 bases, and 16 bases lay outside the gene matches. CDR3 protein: CSATPPREGDFGETQYF. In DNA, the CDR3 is TGCAGTGCTACCCCCCCGCGGGAGGGAGATTTTGGAGAGACCCAGTACTTC.

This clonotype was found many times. The CDR3: CASSVEGQGYEQYF. The CDR3 nucleotides read TGTGCCAGCAGCGTAGAGGGTCAGGGCTACGAGCAGTACTTC. The rearrangement links TRBV9 to TRBJ2-7; TRBD1 is a possible D gene (5 bases). Germline V CDR1 and CDR2: SGDLS, YYNGEE. The CDR3 is made up of 14 amino acids. Trimming stripped 0 bases from V and 3 bases from J, with 10 bases between.

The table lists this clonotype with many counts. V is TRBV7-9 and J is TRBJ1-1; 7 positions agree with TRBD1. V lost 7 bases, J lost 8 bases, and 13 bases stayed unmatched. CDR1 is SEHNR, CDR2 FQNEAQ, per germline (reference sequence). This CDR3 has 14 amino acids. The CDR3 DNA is TGTGCCAGCACTCCAAGGGACAGTGGGCTCGAAGCTTTCTTT. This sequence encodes CASTPRDSGLEAFF.

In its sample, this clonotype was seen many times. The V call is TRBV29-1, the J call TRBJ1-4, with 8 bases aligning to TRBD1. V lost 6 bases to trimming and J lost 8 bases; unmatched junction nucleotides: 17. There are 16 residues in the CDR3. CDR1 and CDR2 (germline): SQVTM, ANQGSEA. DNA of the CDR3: TGCAGCGTACGAACCGGGACAGGTTTAAATCCGGAAAAACTGTTTTTT. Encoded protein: CSVRTGTGLNPEKLFF.

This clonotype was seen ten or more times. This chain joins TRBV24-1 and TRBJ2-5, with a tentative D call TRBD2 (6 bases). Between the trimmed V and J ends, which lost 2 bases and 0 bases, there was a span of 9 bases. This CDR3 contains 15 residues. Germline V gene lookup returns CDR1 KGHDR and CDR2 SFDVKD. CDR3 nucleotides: TGTGCCACCAGTGATTCCGGGAGCCACCAAGAGACCCAGTACTTC. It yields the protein CATSDSGSHQETQYF.

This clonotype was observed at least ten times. The CDR3, as DNA: TGTGCCAGCAGTTTAGCGTGGGTGAGCTATGGCTACACCTTC. It is translated as CASSLAWVSYGYTF. V is TRBV12-3 or TRBV12-4 and J is TRBJ1-2; no clear D. The length of the CDR3 is 14 residues. The V end was cut by 0 bases, the J end by 4 bases, with 9 bases between.

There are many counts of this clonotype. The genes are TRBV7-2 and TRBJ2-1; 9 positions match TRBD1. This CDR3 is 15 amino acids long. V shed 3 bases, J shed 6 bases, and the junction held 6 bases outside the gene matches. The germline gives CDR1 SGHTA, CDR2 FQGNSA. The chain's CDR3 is CASSFGQGIFNEQFF. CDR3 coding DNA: TGTGCCAGCAGCTTTGGACAGGGGATTTTCAATGAGCAGTTCTTC.

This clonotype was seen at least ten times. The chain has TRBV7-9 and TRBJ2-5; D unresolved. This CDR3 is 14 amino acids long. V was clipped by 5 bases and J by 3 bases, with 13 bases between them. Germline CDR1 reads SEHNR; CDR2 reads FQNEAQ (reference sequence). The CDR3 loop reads CASSGPDGKETQYF. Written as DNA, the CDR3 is TGTGCCAGCAGCGGACCGGACGGCAAAGAGACCCAGTACTTC.

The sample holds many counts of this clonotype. As DNA, the CDR3 is TGCAGTGTTATGGAGGAGTTCACAGATACGCAGTATTTT. It specifies CSVMEEFTDTQYF. The chain recombines TRBV20-1 with TRBJ2-3; maybe TRBD2 (5 bases). The V gene's germline CDR1 is DFQATT and CDR2 SNEGSKA (reference sequence). The CDR3 length is 13 residues. V lost 7 bases, J lost 2 bases, and 13 bases lay in between.

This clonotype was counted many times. The CDR3 reads CASSFTPDRVYEQYF. CDR3 bases: TGTGCCAGCAGCTTTACCCCGGACAGGGTTTACGAGCAGTACTTC. J is TRBJ2-7 and V is TRBV6-5; 8 bases match TRBD1. With V trimmed by 6 bases and J by 4 bases, 11 bases remained unmatched. Looked up from germline, CDR1 is MNHEY and CDR2 is SVGAGI. The CDR3 extends over 15 amino acids.

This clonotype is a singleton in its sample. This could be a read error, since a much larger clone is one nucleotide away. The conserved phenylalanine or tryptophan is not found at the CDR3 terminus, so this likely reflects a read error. The chain's CDR3 is CASSRHGGGRTDTQYL. CDR3 bases: TGTGCCAGCAGCCGGCACGGCGGGGGTCGCACAGATACGCAGTATCTT. The chain carries TRBV7-2 and TRBJ2-3; 7 nucleotides align to TRBD2. Unmatched junction bases numbered 9, after V lost 5 bases and J lost 1 base. CDR1 is SGHTA, CDR2 FQGNSA, per germline. This CDR3 is 16 amino acids long.